The subject of this entry is one T cell receptor (beta chain). Its antigen is not known. The germline V gene has CDR1 MNHNS and CDR2 SASEGT. The CDR3 totals 15 residues. The V end lost 2 bases, the J end lost 7 bases, and 12 bases lay between the germline ends. Assay used: immunoSEQ multiplex PCR; TCRdb lists only in-frame clones, some missing. Of about 140,000 clones listed, about 93% are singletons. This sample is part of a study of T cell responses to AZD1222 COVID-19 vaccine. Study-level results: The donors showed a predominance of white British ancestry and of females, with possible underestimation of clonal diversity. Increases in Spike-specific TCR breadth and depth were seen after two AZD1222 doses. Baseline antibody screening turned up just 6 or 7 seropositive AZD1222 recipients. Repertoire sampling happened only post peak T cell response.

This clonotype was obtained from an adult who received the AZD1222 COVID-19 vaccine. The sequencing used peripheral blood, collected 28 days after the second AZD1222 dose. The chain combines TRBV6-1 with TRBJ1-6; D may be TRBD1 (5 bases). The CDR3 region has the DNA TGTGCCAGCAGTGAACTATTAACAGGCAATTCACCCCTCCACTTT. Protein sequence: CASSELLTGNSPLHF.